These T cell receptor beta chains were read from a single sample in a study of human T cells and chemical hapten exposure. TCRdb used MiXCR to reprocess the RACE reads, holding one entry per CDR3 protein. The table has about 90,000 distinct CDR3 sequences, roughly a tenth seen once. Specimen: whole blood, collected in connection with sensitization to the hapten diphenylcyclopropenone (DPC). These receptors were taken from a woman aged 25 to 39 with alopecia areata. Some clones in this sample may be carry-over from other donors' samples. The CDR3 runs from the conserved cysteine through the conserved F or W. D genes are given only for firm matches. Clone sizes are given selectively: once, few, many, or a class where the clone is expanded.

j_gene | abundance | d_gene | v_gene | CDR3aa | CDR3nt
TRBJ2-5 | few | NA | TRBV6-5 | CASSYTGTARTQYF | TGTGCCAGCAGTTACACCGGGACGGCGCGGACCCAGTACTTC
TRBJ2-2 | many | TRBD1 | TRBV28 | CASSPTGVTGELFF | TGTGCCAGCAGTCCCACAGGGGTCACCGGGGAGCTGTTTTTT
TRBJ2-7 | NA | NA | TRBV3-1 | CASSPNRVYEQYF | TGTGCCAGCAGCCCCAACAGGGTCTACGAGCAGTACTTC
TRBJ1-1 | few | NA | TRBV7-9 | CASSPRGGAAPAFF | TGTGCCAGCAGCCCGAGGGGGGGCGCGGCCCCTGCTTTCTTT
TRBJ1-2 | many | NA | TRBV7-9 | CASSRPEGPYGYTF | TGTGCCAGCAGCCGACCGGAAGGCCCGTATGGCTACACCTTC
TRBJ2-1 | many | NA | TRBV29-1 | CSVEQGLGGFSYNEQFF | TGCAGCGTCGAACAGGGACTGGGGGGGTTCTCCTACAATGAGCAGTTCTTC
TRBJ2-1 | NA | TRBD2 | TRBV3-1 | CASSQEAAGSNEQFF | TGTGCCAGCAGCCAAGAAGCAGCGGGGAGCAATGAGCAGTTCTTC
TRBJ1-1 | many | TRBD1 | TRBV30 | CAWSVRGQLNTEAFF | TGTGCCTGGAGTGTTAGGGGACAGCTGAACACTGAAGCTTTCTTT
TRBJ2-7 | NA | NA | TRBV6-1 | CASSGNYYEQYF | TGTGCCAGCAGTGGAAACTACTACGAGCAGTACTTC
TRBJ2-1 | many | NA | TRBV7-9 | CASSPPQAASYNEQFF | TGTGCCAGCAGCCCACCGCAAGCGGCCTCCTACAATGAGCAGTTCTTC
TRBJ1-5 | few | NA | TRBV11-1 | CASSSGDNQPQHF | TGTGCCAGCAGCTCCGGGGACAATCAGCCCCAGCATTTT
TRBJ1-1 | many | TRBD1 | TRBV6-2/TRBV6-3 | CASSYRPGQSNTEAFF | TGTGCCAGCAGTTACAGACCGGGACAGTCGAACACTGAAGCTTTCTTT
TRBJ2-3 | many | TRBD2 | TRBV5-1 | CASSLAGTSADTQYF | TGCGCCAGCAGCTTGGCAGGGACTAGCGCAGATACGCAGTATTTT
TRBJ2-1 | NA | TRBD1 | TRBV11-1 | CASSLGTGPRNEQFF | TGTGCCAGCAGCCTGGGGACAGGGCCTCGCAATGAGCAGTTCTTC
TRBJ1-2 | few | NA | TRBV20-1 | CSALPEDDGYTF | TGCAGTGCGCTCCCAGAGGACGATGGCTACACCTTC
TRBJ1-1 | few | NA | TRBV28 | CASRRHPLMNTEAFF | TGTGCCAGCAGACGACATCCCCTCATGAACACTGAAGCTTTCTTT
TRBJ2-2 | many | NA | TRBV28 | CASESGQAGELFF | TGTGCCAGCGAGTCGGGGCAAGCCGGGGAGCTGTTTTTT
TRBJ2-7 | NA | NA | TRBV28 | CASSYSGLSYEQYF | TGTGCCAGCAGTTACTCGGGACTCTCCTACGAGCAGTACTTC
TRBJ1-4 | many | NA | TRBV7-9 | CASSLAGDEKLFF | TGTGCCAGCAGCTTAGCTGGGGATGAAAAACTGTTTTTT
TRBJ1-5 | few | NA | TRBV3-1 | CASSTDSLNQPQHF | TGTGCCAGCAGCACGGACAGCCTCAATCAGCCCCAGCATTTT
TRBJ2-1 | NA | NA | TRBV7-8 | CASSLGWNEQFF | TGTGCCAGCAGCTTAGGGTGGAATGAGCAGTTCTTC
TRBJ2-6 | NA | NA | TRBV28 | CASRHQGSGANVLTF | TGTGCCAGCAGACACCAGGGGTCTGGGGCCAACGTCCTGACTTTC